This T cell receptor beta chain was sequenced during a study of T cells in Graves' hyperthyroidism and ophthalmopathy (dated by TCRdb to about 2019). Broadly, across the study: Peripheral blood was collected at initial diagnosis, before any treatment. Whether ophthalmopathy could be predicted prospectively was tested in an independent validation cohort made up of about 20 hyperthyroidism patients plus 17 patients who later progressed to ophthalmopathy. The paper describes TCR Vbeta CDR3 sequencing of fewer than 150 peripheral blood samples, made up of 43 ophthalmopathy patients, roughly 75 hyperthyroidism patients and approximately 17 progressor patients. The study also compared thyroid tissue and blood T-cell repertoires from about six Graves' hyperthyroidism patients. TCR V-J signatures able to tell the groups apart were searched for in a discovery cohort of 95 or so patients, of whom roughly 42 had Graves' ophthalmopathy and around 56 had stable Graves' hyperthyroidism. For training and testing, the 95 to 100 patients in the discovery cohort were randomly divided in a 7:3 ratio. Once sampling was done, hyperthyroidism patients were given methimazole at a starting dose of 30 mg daily, whereas ophthalmopathy patients were given high-dose intravenous methylprednisolone.

Beyond this particular receptor, the publication reports: In validation, progression to ophthalmopathy was predicted by the model with about 70% sensitivity and about 72% specificity, a median of around 5.9 months before onset. Sample size was not statistically predetermined, and blinding of investigators to group allocation was not performed. Blood samples also contained most of the expanded thyroid clonotypes (frequency above 0.001), which suggests that blood repertoires may reflect thyroid immune responses. A model built on a 13 V-J signature distinguished ophthalmopathy from stable hyperthyroidism, reaching approximately 89% sensitivity and approximately 83% specificity in cross-validation and 80%/75% in testing.

The TCR beta CDR3 regions were amplified from the RNA transcripts. A first-round RT-PCR of the TCR CDR3 used the HTBI primer set with the Qiagen OneStep RT-PCR kit. Libraries were constructed in a second round of multiplex PCR, after which size selection and purification were performed. Libraries were sequenced paired-end with 100 bp reads on an Illumina HiSeq2000. As for the authors' bioinformatics: SOAPnuke was used to process the raw data, with reads discarded if the reads contained adapters or uncalled bases, had a mean Phred below 15, or lacked an exact constant-primer or identifier match. COPE v1.2.5 was used to merge the high-quality paired reads, and each unique nucleotide sequence was defined as a clonotype. Clonotypes were aligned to IMGT TRBV, TRBD and TRBJ reference segments using MiTCR v1.1. Analysis was restricted to V-J combinations with a frequency above 0.0001, which covered about 99% of repertoires. The TCS score was defined as the ratio of F50 (clonal expansion) to E x V (chaos), calculated using BLOSUM62-based TCRdist between CDR3 peptides within each V-J. Welch's t-statistics and random forest reduced roughly 500 V-J features to 13, which were used in a naive Bayes classifier (R e1071). Starting from the raw public reads, TCRdb applied fastp trimming at Q25, assembled clones with MiXCR and retained in-frame beta chains. Every entry covers one CDR3 protein and lists the most common genes and DNA from its rows. Here the V and J calls rest on TCRdb's processing, not on the authors' analysis. The sample yields over 200,000 distinct CDR3 sequences; about 14% were counted once. Roughly 13% of the sample is taken by the ten largest.

The V and J ends are trimmed by 1 base and 2 bases, leaving 12 bases between them. CDR1 LGHDT and CDR2 YNNKEL are derived from the germline V gene (reference sequence). Reading from cysteine to phenylalanine, the CDR3 counts 15 amino acids. Just CDR3 DNA is preserved here, 45 bases in frame from base 1. The hyperthyroidism patients were between 18 and 65 years old and newly diagnosed, with a disease duration of less than 2 months. The study excluded patients with uncontrolled infections, other autoimmune diseases, pregnancy or lactation. Diagnoses relied on clinical symptoms, serum thyroxine and TRAb, thyroid ultrasound and orbital computed tomography. Blood from progressor patients was collected at the time of first diagnosis with hyperthyroidism, before any ophthalmopathy symptoms had appeared. PBMCs were isolated from roughly 10 ml of fresh peripheral blood by Ficoll-Paque density gradient centrifugation. Progressor patients were first diagnosed with Graves' hyperthyroidism and then developed ophthalmopathy during follow-up. Trizol reagent was used to extract total RNA, and RNA quality was then checked on an Agilent 2100 Bioanalyzer.

This clonotype was detected ten times or more. This clone's antigen is unknown. No much larger clonotype is one base removed from it; base qualities were not supplied. The rearranged segments are TRBV3-1 and TRBJ2-7; tentative D gene TRBD2, with 5 bases matching. The specimen was blood. The receptor was isolated from a woman aged 40 to 50 with Graves' hyperthyroidism that later progressed to Graves' ophthalmopathy. The sequenced DNA: TGTGCCAGCAGCCAAGCAAGACGGGATCCCTACGAGCAGTACTTC. Translated, this gives CASSQARRDPYEQYF.